The TCR beta chain under discussion was sequenced for a study of blood T cell repertoires in COVID-19. In the study overall: Acute and convalescent COVID-19 samples came from the United States, Italy and Spain. Sources were T cells, B-cell-depleted T cells, or PBMCs; the material itself was cDNA or gDNA.

CDR3 length: 14 residues. Trimming removed 0 bases at V and 4 bases at J, with 7 bases between. Germline V gene data show CDR1 as LNHDA and CDR2 as SQIVND (reference sequence). Patients in Seattle were enrolled during active infection, then followed longitudinally. The table came from immunoSEQ multiplex PCR; TCRdb's copy has only in-frame clones and leaves some out. The repertoire holds some 85,000 clones, with just under 80% as singletons. This TCR was recovered from a man between 70 and 80 years old with COVID-19, enrolled during active disease. Sequencing was carried out using peripheral blood. The genes are TRBV19 and TRBJ1-5; D is unclear. CDR3 sequence: CASSIDRSNQPQHF. Written as DNA, the CDR3 is TGTGCCAGTAGTATAGACAGGTCAAATCAGCCCCAGCATTTT.